This T cell receptor (beta chain) was observed in a study of blood T cell repertoires in COVID-19. Study-level information: Sites in the United States, Italy and Spain provided acute and convalescent COVID-19 samples. From T cells, B-cell-depleted T cells, or PBMCs came the material, which was cDNA or gDNA.

As handled by the study authors: Amplifying reference gene primers gave estimates of nucleated cell counts. The protocol was immunoSEQ multiplex PCR, while the TCRdb copy is restricted to in-frame clones and leaves out a portion. From that table come the V and J calls and clone size; the DNA was used to work out D and trimming. Of roughly 260,000 clones in the sample, around 87% were seen once. A single count supports this clone. The CDR3 runs 13 residues. In germline, CDR1 is LGHNA, CDR2 YSLEER. The V end lost 5 bases, the J end lost 7 bases, and 11 bases lay between the germline ends. This TCR came from a woman in her fifties or sixties with acute or convalescent COVID-19. The chain is built from TRBV4-3 and TRBJ2-2, with no clear D. Material: peripheral blood. The CDR3 sequence is CASSLPLGGELFF. The CDR3 nucleotides are TGCGCCAGCAGCTTACCCCTAGGCGGGGAGCTGTTTTTT.